This entry concerns a single T cell receptor (beta chain). The antigen remains undetermined. This entry is derived from a study of CD4 T cells in relation to SARS-CoV-2 and coronaviruses. On the study more broadly: Two subjects were Hispanic; patients were 8 males and a few females.

Cryopreserved PBMCs were CD4-enriched, then split into naive and memory cells. The table came from immunoSEQ multiplex PCR; TCRdb's copy has only in-frame clones and leaves some out. Of 35,000 to 40,000 clones listed, over 75% were seen once; the top ten hold roughly 20%. The CDR3 totals 11 residues. Deletions cut 5 bases from V and 10 bases from J, with 11 bases between. Germline V gene data show CDR1 as SGHVS and CDR2 as FQNEAQ. Material: memory CD4+ T cells from PBMCs, cultured in vitro. This TCR came from an adult with COVID-19. This chain uses TRBV7-8 with TRBJ2-5; tentative D call: TRBD2 (6 bases). CDR3 loop: CASSQLGGQYF. Written as DNA, the CDR3 is TGTGCCAGCAGCCAGTTGGGGGGCCAGTACTTC.